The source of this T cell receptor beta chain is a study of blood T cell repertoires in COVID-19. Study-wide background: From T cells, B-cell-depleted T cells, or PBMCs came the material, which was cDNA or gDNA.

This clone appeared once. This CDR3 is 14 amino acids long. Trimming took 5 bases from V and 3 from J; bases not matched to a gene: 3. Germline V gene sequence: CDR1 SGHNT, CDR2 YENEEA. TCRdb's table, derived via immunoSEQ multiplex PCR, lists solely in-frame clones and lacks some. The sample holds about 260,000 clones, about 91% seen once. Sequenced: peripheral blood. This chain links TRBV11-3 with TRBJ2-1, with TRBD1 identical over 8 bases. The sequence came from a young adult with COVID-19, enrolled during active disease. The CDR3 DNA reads TGTGCCAGCAGCACGACAGGGGTCTACAATGAGCAGTTCTTC. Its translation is CASSTTGVYNEQFF.